Below, 32 T cell receptor beta chains from the same sample are listed, as sequenced in a study of T cell responses to AZD1222 COVID-19 vaccine. The protocol was immunoSEQ multiplex PCR, while the TCRdb copy is restricted to in-frame clones and leaves out a portion. The sample has 100,000 to 150,000 clones, 88% seen once; the top ten hold around 20%. This specimen consisted of peripheral blood, obtained on day 0 of MenACWY control vaccination. The receptor set was obtained from an adult in good health.

The chain employs TRBV19 and TRBJ1-1, with 7 bases fitting TRBD1. Losses at the gene ends were 3 bases for V and 4 bases for J; bases not matched to a gene: 5. This CDR3 spans 14 amino acids. CDR1 is LNHDA, CDR2 SQIVND, per germline (reference sequence). The CDR3 loop is CASSIRGQGTEAFF. The CDR3 DNA sequence: TGTGCCAGTAGTATTAGGGGGCAGGGCACTGAAGCTTTCTTT.

The chain has TRBV6-5 and TRBJ2-3; possibly TRBD1 or TRBD2 for D (6 bases each). The CDR3 spans 15 residues. Germline V gene lookup returns CDR1 MNHEY and CDR2 SVGAGI. V gave up 6 bases and J gave up 2 bases, with 15 bases separating them. Here the CDR3 DNA reads TGTGCCAGCAGGCCGACGGGGGCCCTCACAGATACGCAGTATTTT. Amino acids: CASRPTGALTDTQYF.

The chain recombines TRBV9 with TRBJ2-2, with TRBD2 as a possible D gene (6 bases). CDR1 and CDR2 from the germline V gene are SGDLS and YYNGEE. Trimming removed 6 bases from V and 6 bases from J, with 15 bases in between. The CDR3 has 14 amino acids. DNA for the CDR3: TGTGCCAGCACCGCGGGATTGAGGGCCGGGGAGCTGTTTTTT. This translates into CASTAGLRAGELFF.

The rearrangement links TRBV7-9 to TRBJ1-6, with D unclear. The CDR3 loop spans 16 amino acids. V shed 4 bases and J shed 10 bases, with 20 bases lying between them. Germline lookup yields CDR1 SEHNR and CDR2 FQNEAQ (reference sequence). This CDR3 reads CASSSPSGVRYSPLHF. The CDR3 DNA reads TGTGCCAGCAGCTCCCCCTCCGGGGTAAGGTACTCACCCCTCCACTTT.

The table lists this clone with a few counts. This chain uses TRBV5-5 with TRBJ1-6; the D gene is possibly TRBD1 (5 bases). The CDR3 covers 15 residues. Germline loops: CDR1 SGHKS, CDR2 YYEKEE (reference sequence). With 0 bases removed from V and 6 bases from J, the gap between germline ends came to 10 bases. Here the CDR3 reads CASSLEQGPNSPLHF. The CDR3 nucleotides read TGTGCCAGCAGCTTGGAGCAGGGACCTAATTCACCCCTCCACTTT.

This rearrangement joins TRBV6-1 to TRBJ2-5; D unclear. The CDR3 sequence is 11 residues long. V lost 2 bases to trimming and J lost 5 bases, with 3 bases between them. CDR1 and CDR2 (germline): MNHNS, SASEGT. The CDR3 DNA sequence: TGTGCCAGCAGTGAACTCGAGACCCAGTACTTC. This encodes CASSELETQYF.

The chain couples TRBV7-3 to TRBJ2-2; D is uncertain. Deletions cut 6 bases from V and 0 bases from J, with 14 bases between. This CDR3 region has 16 residues. From germline, CDR1 is SGHTA and CDR2 FQGTGA. CDR3 bases: TGTGCCAGCAGGGGAACGCGGCTGACGAACACCGGGGAGCTGTTTTTT. Amino acid sequence: CASRGTRLTNTGELFF. Full variable domain (missing parts from reference TRBV7-3 and TRBJ2-2): GAGVSQTPSNKVTEKGKYVELRCDPISGHTALYWYRQSLGQGPEFLIYFQGTGAADDSGLPNDRFFAVRPEGSVSTLKIQRTERGDSAVYLCASRGTRLTNTGELFFGEGSRLTVL.

The rearrangement joins TRBV7-3 to TRBJ2-5; TRBD1 matches at 8 bases. In germline, CDR1 is SGHTA, CDR2 FQGTGA. This CDR3 spans 16 amino acids. V lost 0 bases, J lost 7 bases, and 10 bases stayed unmatched. The CDR3 protein is CASSLTGQVGVGTQYF. In nucleotides, the CDR3 is TGTGCCAGCAGCTTAACGGGACAGGTGGGGGTAGGGACCCAGTACTTC.

The rearrangement links TRBV5-1 to TRBJ1-1, with D perhaps matching TRBD1 (5 bases). V was clipped by 3 bases and J by 2 bases, with 8 bases between them. This CDR3 is built from 13 residues. Germline values: CDR1 SGHRS, CDR2 YFSETQ. CDR3 amino acids: CASSWDGNTEAFF. The CDR3 coding sequence is TGCGCCAGCAGCTGGGACGGTAACACTGAAGCTTTCTTT.

This chain connects TRBV25-1 to TRBJ1-1, with a weak D call TRBD1 (5 bases). The ends were cut back, 4 bases at V and 4 bases at J, with 13 bases in the middle. The length of the CDR3 is 14 residues. Germline V gene sequence: CDR1 MGHDK, CDR2 SYGVNS. The chain's CDR3 is CASSVQGTSTEAFF. CDR3 DNA: TGTGCCAGCAGTGTGCAGGGTACCAGCACTGAAGCTTTCTTT. Complete variable domain (other parts from reference TRBV25-1 and TRBJ1-1): EADIYQTPRYLVIGTGKKITLECSQTMGHDKMYWYQQDPGMELHLIHYSYGVNSTEKGDLSSESTVSRIRTEHFPLTLESARPSHTSQYLCASSVQGTSTEAFFGQGTRLTVV.

The rearrangement joins TRBV5-1 to TRBJ1-3; D gene ambiguous. CDR3 length: 16 amino acids. With 0 bases removed from V and 0 bases from J, the gap between germline ends came to 10 bases. Germline V gene data show CDR1 as SGHRS and CDR2 as YFSETQ. The CDR3: CASSLVPGSSGNTIYF. The DNA of the CDR3 is TGCGCCAGCAGCTTGGTGCCCGGGAGCTCTGGAAACACCATATATTTT. The full variable domain, rest sourced from reference TRBV5-1 and TRBJ1-3, is KAGVTQTPRYLIKTRGQQVTLSCSPISGHRSVSWYQQTPGQGLQFLFEYFSETQRNKGNFPGRFSGRQFSNSRSEMNVSTLELGDSALYLCASSLVPGSSGNTIYFGEGSWLTVV.

J is TRBJ2-5 and V is TRBV18; D remains unclear. Germline V gene sequence: CDR1 KGHSH, CDR2 LQKENI. This CDR3 contains 11 residues. The V end lost 3 bases, the J end lost 5 bases, and 4 bases lay between the germline ends. CDR3 sequence: CASSPRETQYF. CDR3 coding DNA: TGTGCCAGCTCACCGCGCGAGACCCAGTACTTC.

The V and J genes are TRBV15 and TRBJ2-5, with D uncertain. This CDR3 is built from 16 residues. Germline CDR1 LNHNV, CDR2 YYDKDF (reference sequence). Trimming stripped 3 bases from V and 2 bases from J, with 16 bases between. The CDR3 DNA reads TGTGCCACCAGCAGCCTCTTCATCACGGAACAAGAGACCCAGTACTTC. This gives the protein CATSSLFITEQETQYF. Using reference TRBV15 and TRBJ2-5 for the parts outside the CDR3, the full variable domain is DAMVIQNPRYQVTQFGKPVTLSCSQTLNHNVMYWYQQKSSQAPKLLFHYYDKDFNNEADTPDNFQSRRPNTSFCFLDIRSPGLGDTAMYLCATSSLFITEQETQYFGPGTRLLVL.

This clone was seen a few times. The CDR3 DNA follows: TGTGCCATCAGTGCCCCGGCTAGCTCCGCCACAGATACGCAGTATTTT. The encoded protein is CAISAPASSATDTQYF. V and J are TRBV10-3 and TRBJ2-3; D perhaps matches TRBD2 (5 bases). The V end was cut by 4 bases, the J end by 2 bases, with 16 bases between. The CDR3 has 16 amino acids. In germline, CDR1 is ENHRY, CDR2 SYGVKD.

The chain combines TRBV11-1 with TRBJ2-1; 8 bases align to TRBD2. CDR3 size: 14 residues. Germline CDR1 is SGHAT and CDR2 is FQDESV (reference sequence). The V and J ends lost 0 bases and 6 bases, in that order; junction bases with no gene match: 1. The CDR3 region is CASSLAGTSNEQFF. The DNA of the CDR3 is TGTGCCAGCAGCTTAGCCGGGACTAGCAATGAGCAGTTCTTC. The whole variable domain, remainder taken from reference TRBV11-1 and TRBJ2-1, is EAEVAQSPRYKITEKSQAVAFWCDPISGHATLYWYRQILGQGPELLVQFQDESVVDDSQLPKDRFSAERLKGVDSTLKIQPAELGDSAMYLCASSLAGTSNEQFFGPGTRLTVL.

The chain uses TRBV5-1 and TRBJ2-1; no reliable D call. Germline lookup yields CDR1 SGHRS and CDR2 YFSETQ. This CDR3 comprises 12 residues. Trimming took 0 bases from V and 8 from J, leaving 6 bases between them. The CDR3 reads CASSLAFYEQFF. The CDR3 DNA is TGCGCCAGCAGCTTGGCCTTCTATGAGCAGTTCTTC.

There are a few counts of this clone. The rearrangement joins TRBV9 to TRBJ1-2; D not resolved. CDR1 is SGDLS, CDR2 YYNGEE, per germline. V was pared by 2 bases and J by 4 bases, with 21 bases between. The CDR3 is made up of 17 amino acids. The CDR3: CASSVNPMSPQGYGYTF. The CDR3 nucleotides read TGTGCCAGCAGCGTTAACCCTATGAGTCCTCAAGGCTATGGCTACACCTTC. The whole variable domain, filled in from reference TRBV9 and TRBJ1-2, reads DSGVTQTPKHLITATGQRVTLRCSPRSGDLSVYWYQQSLDQGLQFLIQYYNGEERAKGNILERFSAQQFPDLHSELNLSSLELGDSALYFCASSVNPMSPQGYGYTFGSGTRLTVV.

The chain carries TRBV2 and TRBJ1-3; a possible D gene is TRBD1 (6 bases). CDR1 and CDR2 (germline): SNHLY, FYNNEI. Trimming removed 3 bases at V and 0 bases at J, with 12 bases between. The CDR3 has 16 amino acids. The CDR3 nucleotides read TGTGCCAGCAGTGAGACAACAGGGAACTCTGGAAACACCATATATTTT. Amino acids: CASSETTGNSGNTIYF. Complete variable domain (other parts from reference TRBV2 and TRBJ1-3): EPEVTQTPSHQVTQMGQEVILRCVPISNHLYFYWYRQILGQKVEFLVSFYNNEISEKSEIFDDQFSVERPDGSNFTLKIRSTKLEDSAMYFCASSETTGNSGNTIYFGEGSWLTVV.

This clone occurred once. This chain joins TRBV20-1 and TRBJ1-5; possibly TRBD1 for D (6 bases). V dropped 3 bases and J dropped 11 bases, with 17 bases sitting between them. This CDR3 is built from 13 residues. Germline V gives CDR1 DFQATT, CDR2 SNEGSKA (reference sequence). CDR3 DNA sequence: TGCAGTGCTAGTTTAACCGACGCAGGGGCCCAGCATTTT. Protein: CSASLTDAGAQHF.

The chain couples TRBV7-9 to TRBJ1-1; D not certain. Per germline, CDR1 SEHNR and CDR2 FQNEAQ (reference sequence). There are 12 residues in the CDR3. V was cut by 5 bases and J by 4 bases, with 8 bases left in between. CDR3 sequence reads: CASSPRVTEAFF. In nucleotides, the CDR3 is TGTGCCAGCAGCCCAAGGGTCACTGAAGCTTTCTTT.

This rearrangement joins TRBV19 to TRBJ1-1, with TRBD1 matching 8 bases. The length of the CDR3 is 15 residues. CDR1 LNHDA and CDR2 SQIVND come from the germline V gene (reference sequence). J gave up 5 bases and V 4 bases, and 9 bases lay outside the gene matches. CDR3 DNA sequence: TGTGCCAGTAGTACTCGTACAGGGGGTGGAACTGAAGCTTTCTTT. As protein: CASSTRTGGGTEAFF.

This clone was seen only a few times. The chain combines TRBV11-3 with TRBJ2-7; possible D gene TRBD2, 7 bases. The germline V and J ends were trimmed by 5 bases and 6 bases, with 14 bases remaining between them. The germline gives CDR1 SGHNT, CDR2 YENEEA. This CDR3 comprises 13 residues. The DNA of the CDR3 is TGTGCCAGCAGCCTAGGGGGGGGCGGCGAGCAGTACTTC. Amino acids: CASSLGGGGEQYF. Together with reference TRBV11-3 and TRBJ2-7, the CDR3 gives the full variable domain: EAGVVQSPRYKIIEKKQPVAFWCNPISGHNTLYWYLQNLGQGPELLIRYENEEAVDDSQLPKDRFSAERLKGVDSTLKIQPAELGDSAVYLCASSLGGGGEQYFGPGTRLTVT.

This sequence joins TRBV6-5 and TRBJ1-2, with 7 bases matching TRBD1. The CDR3 is 15 residues long. Unmatched junction bases numbered 5, after V lost 0 bases and J lost 4 bases. Germline values: CDR1 MNHEY, CDR2 SVGAGI. CDR3 sequence (DNA): TGTGCCAGCAGTTACTCAGGGGGCTGGCTCTATGGCTACACCTTC. As protein: CASSYSGGWLYGYTF.

CDR3: CAWSVGGYEQYF. The CDR3 coding sequence is TGTGCCTGGAGTGTAGGAGGGTACGAGCAGTACTTC. J is TRBJ2-7 and V is TRBV30; perhaps TRBD2 as D (6 bases). Trimming pared 0 bases from V and 4 bases from J, leaving 7 bases between. Germline V gene sequence: CDR1 GTSNPN, CDR2 SVGIG (reference sequence). This CDR3 comprises 12 residues.

This sequence joins TRBV4-1 and TRBJ1-6; the D gene is possibly TRBD1 (6 bases). This CDR3 is 16 amino acids long. Germline lookup yields CDR1 MGHRA and CDR2 YSYEKL. Trimming pared 0 bases from V and 7 bases from J, leaving 13 bases between. The DNA of the CDR3 is TGCGCCAGCAGCCAAGATCAAACAGGGTGGAATTCACCCCTCCACTTT. It codes for CASSQDQTGWNSPLHF.

This chain joins TRBV6-5 and TRBJ1-2; TRBD1 aligns across 10 bases. Trimming at V came to 10 bases and at J to 8 bases, leaving 10 bases not matched to a gene. The CDR3 consists of 13 residues. From germline, CDR1 is MNHEY and CDR2 SVGAGI. This CDR3 is CATTGGSSWGYTF. For the CDR3, the DNA is TGTGCCACGACAGGGGGCTCCTCTTGGGGCTACACCTTC.

The chain joins TRBV11-2 to TRBJ2-3, with TRBD2 identical over 8 bases. The V and J ends lost 2 bases and 1 base, in that order; junction bases with no gene match: 5. The CDR3 covers 16 residues. Per the germline V gene, CDR1 is SGHAT and CDR2 is FQNNGV. CDR3 coding DNA: TGTGCCAGCAGCTTATCGCTAGCGGGTGGCACAGATACGCAGTATTTT. It specifies CASSLSLAGGTDTQYF.

The chain joins TRBV21-1 to TRBJ2-7; the table's TRBD1 call for D was not verified on the DNA. TRBV21-1 is classified as a pseudogene. This CDR3 contains 15 residues. CDR3 sequence reads: CASSSGTGKAYEQYF. Here the CDR3 DNA reads TGTGCCAGCAGCAGCGGGACAGGGAAGGCCTACGAGCAGTACTTC.

The V gene is TRBV25-1, the J gene TRBJ2-1, with 12 bases lining up with TRBD2. The germline gives CDR1 MGHDK, CDR2 SYGVNS. V dropped 6 bases and J dropped 5; count of bases not matched to a gene: 2. This CDR3 region has 14 residues. CDR3 protein: CASSGLAGNNEQFF. CDR3 coding DNA: TGTGCCAGCAGCGGACTAGCGGGGAACAATGAGCAGTTCTTC. Variable domain in full (rest from reference TRBV25-1 and TRBJ2-1): EADIYQTPRYLVIGTGKKITLECSQTMGHDKMYWYQQDPGMELHLIHYSYGVNSTEKGDLSSESTVSRIRTEHFPLTLESARPSHTSQYLCASSGLAGNNEQFFGPGTRLTVL.

The CDR3 region has the DNA TGTGCCAGCAGTTCTCCGACAGCGATCTATGGCTACACCTTC. Its protein product is CASSSPTAIYGYTF. V gene TRBV28 combines with J gene TRBJ1-2; possible D gene TRBD1, 5 bases. Germline assignment: CDR1 MDHEN and CDR2 SYDVKM. The CDR3 has 14 residues. V shed 4 bases and J shed 4 bases, with 13 bases lying between them.

This clone appeared a single time. The chain combines TRBV11-2 with TRBJ2-5; no clear D. The V gene lost 4 bases and the J gene lost 5 bases, with 11 bases spanning the gap. Per germline, CDR1 SGHAT and CDR2 FQNNGV. CDR3 size: 13 residues. The DNA of the CDR3 is TGTGCCAGCAGCTCGGTTTCTAGGGAGACCCAGTACTTC. Protein product: CASSSVSRETQYF.

The chain is built from TRBV5-1 and TRBJ1-2; D remains unclear. Trimming pared 2 bases from V and 0 bases from J, leaving 8 bases between. The CDR3 contains 14 residues. Germline-derived CDR1 and CDR2 are SGHRS and YFSETQ. CDR3 protein: CASSLHQANYGYTF. In DNA, the CDR3 is TGCGCCAGCAGCTTACACCAAGCTAACTATGGCTACACCTTC.